The entry below describes one T cell receptor beta chain. Its antigen remains unidentified. The entry originates in a study of T cell responses to AZD1222 COVID-19 vaccine. Findings and limits, study-wide: Sampling that yielded the repertoires occurred only after the peak T cell response. Donors, mostly white British, included more females; clonal diversity was possibly underestimated. Dominant CD4 TCR responses targeted spike regions 160-218 and 743-854. Compared with day 0, the breadth and depth of the Spike-specific TCR repertoire rose significantly after two doses of AZD1222.

Between the trimmed V and J ends, which lost 3 bases and 6 bases, there was a span of 15 bases. The CDR3 spans 16 residues. Germline V CDR1 and CDR2: SGHTA, FQGNSA. This table comes from immunoSEQ multiplex PCR, and its TCRdb copy is limited to in-frame clones, with some not included. The table has roughly 120,000 clones, roughly 88% seen once. The sequence was collected from an adult in good health. The J gene is TRBJ1-6, the V gene TRBV7-2; D gene unclear. Sequenced material: peripheral blood, taken on day 0 of AZD1222 vaccination. CDR3 amino acids: CASSFDRAIINSPLHF. CDR3 nucleotide sequence: TGTGCCAGCAGCTTCGACCGGGCAATAATTAATTCACCCCTCCACTTT.